These T cell receptor beta chains were read from a single sample in a study of tumor-infiltrating lymphocytes in primary liver carcinoma. Via MiXCR, TCRdb re-called the multiplex PCR reads, giving one row per CDR3 protein. The table includes around 70,000 distinct CDR3 sequences, 60% to 75% detected once. Sample: liver tumor tissue from sampling region 4. The receptors were sampled from a man in his forties or fifties with primary liver carcinoma and hepatitis B virus infection. Both conserved end residues are trimmed from each CDR3. A D gene is named only where the DNA matches it firmly.

TRBJ1-4,NA,TRBV7-8,VSSPGATNEKLF
TRBJ1-4,NA,TRBV7-9,ASSLVRHVDEKLF
TRBJ1-1,TRBD1,TRBV29-1,SVQDREATDAF
NA,TRBD2,TRBV12-3/TRBV12-4,ASNSRLAGVYEQF
TRBJ2-7,NA,TRBV7-8,ASSLEDSAWY
TRBJ2-1,NA,TRBV6-1,TSSEVQGSTGEQF
TRBJ1-2,TRBD1,TRBV7-8,VGNWRTGNHYGYT
TRBJ2-1,NA,TRBV29-1,CVALAVCYEQF
TRBJ2-7,NA,TRBV6-1,GGRETVYEQY
TRBJ2-2,NA,TRBV28,ASSLNFPGELF
TRBJ2-7,TRBD1,TRBV28,ASGTNRDRAYEQY
TRBJ2-7,NA,TRBV28,ASSFAGKYEQY
TRBJ2-7,TRBD2,TRBV11-2,ASSVRLLGASGFEQY
TRBJ2-5,TRBD1,TRBV2,ASDRVGETQY
TRBJ2-7,NA,TRBV4-1,ANSQDFIGGSYEQY
TRBJ2-7,TRBD1,TRBV12-3/TRBV12-4,ASSTGQGTHEQY
TRBJ2-3,NA,TRBV29-1,SVVGTGTDTQC
TRBJ2-7,NA,TRBV6-5,ASSYAVTGYEQY
TRBJ2-7,TRBD2,TRBV6-1,ASVLVAGWVDGQY
TRBJ2-7,NA,TRBV11-2,ASGSLAGSPYEQY
TRBJ2-7,TRBD1,TRBV4-1,ASSQERDRRYKQH
TRBJ1-1,NA,TRBV10-2,ASRDNCNTEAF
NA,TRBD2,TRBV11-2,ASGLGSSGPGGTQF
TRBJ2-2,TRBD1,TRBV11-2,ASSSGQGDTGELF
TRBJ1-3,NA,TRBV12-3/TRBV12-4,ASSFLRPFGNTIY
TRBJ2-5,NA,TRBV4-1,ASSHTTRGEVESQY
TRBJ1-1,NA,TRBV6-2/TRBV6-3,ATSDDPEIGVTEAF
TRBJ2-2,TRBD1,TRBV11-2,ASSFDRDRVGTGEPF
TRBJ1-4,NA,TRBV29-1,NVEKDSNEKLF
TRBJ1-4,NA,TRBV28,ASSWTGAREKLF
TRBJ2-7,NA,TRBV6-5,ASRTGAEQY
TRBJ2-7,NA,TRBV11-2,TNSLSDTVYEQY
TRBJ2-7,NA,TRBV12-3/TRBV12-4,ANSRGQLSYEQY
TRBJ2-5,NA,TRBV5-1,ASSLNLALETQY